This T cell receptor beta chain emerged from a study of CD8 T cells in Susac syndrome. CDR3 length: 13 amino acids. Germline assignment: CDR1 SQVTM and CDR2 ANQGSEA. Trimming took off 0 bases at V and 1 base at J, with 6 bases between the two ends. RNA was extracted with the RNeasy kit, and a quantity of about 0.45 to 1 ug was reverse transcribed using random hexamers. Multiplex PCR with immunoSEQ amplified the TCR beta CDR3 across 54 Vbeta and 13 Jbeta. TCRdb reanalysed the immunoSEQ multiplex PCR reads using MiXCR and keeps one entry per CDR3 protein. The sample includes a few hundred thousand distinct CDR3 sequences, over 90% of them seen just once.

The TCR sequence derives from a human donor with multiple sclerosis. The sample was CD4+ T cells from PBMCs. The chain uses TRBV29-1 and TRBJ1-1, with D unresolved. The CDR3 here is CSVEDNRNTEAFF. CDR3 DNA: TGCAGCGTTGAAGATAACAGGAACACTGAAGCTTTCTTT.